This T cell receptor beta chain was documented in a study of regulatory T cells in long-lasting Graves disease. General observations from the study: A reduction in accuracy may have resulted from the small sample size.

With respect to this clonotype: The antigen is unknown.

Time point indicated: newly diagnosed GD, antithyroid drugs for less than 3 months. PBMCs were the source of the RNA used for TCR sequencing. Combining iRepertoire HTBI primers with Arm-PCR of CDR3 regions, the authors built TCR beta libraries. TCRdb passed the multiplex PCR reads through MiXCR, listing each CDR3 protein once. The top ten hold 22% of the sample, which has hundreds of thousands of distinct CDR3 sequences, about 14% seen once. CDR1 is MNHEY, CDR2 SVGEGT, per germline. CDR3 length: 14 amino acids. The J segment lost 4 bases and the V segment lost 6 bases, leaving 7 bases of the junction unmatched.

This sequence originates from a female donor with Graves disease. V is TRBV6-2 or TRBV6-3 and J is TRBJ1-1, with 8 nucleotides matching TRBD1. The sample was peripheral blood mononuclear cells (PBMCs), taken at new diagnosis, from a patient treated with antithyroid drugs. The DNA of the CDR3 is TGTGCCAGCAGGTACAGGGGGGCGAGCACTGAAGCTTTCTTT. Translation gives CASRYRGASTEAFF.